This is a list of T cell receptor beta chains from one sample in a study of OX40 agonist ivuxolimab in advanced cancers. Sequencing used immunoSEQ multiplex PCR; TCRdb keeps in-frame clones, though not all of them. Seen here are about 6,300 clones, less than 85% observed once, and the top ten hold 55% to 70%. Material: CD4+ or CD8+ T cells sorted from blood, obtained in a trial of the OX40 agonist ivuxolimab. Receptors were obtained from an adult with an advanced solid tumor such as melanoma, head and neck, liver or kidney cancer. Each CDR3 is given with its conserved first and last residue. A D gene is named only where the DNA matches it firmly. Clone sizes are given selectively: once, few, many, or a class where the clone is expanded.

TRBV15	-	TRBJ2-2	once	TGTGCCACCCTCAGCTACACCGGGGAGCTGTTTTTT	CATLSYTGELFF
TRBV4-1	-	TRBJ2-7	-	TGCGCCAGCAGCCCTATGGCGGGGGCCCCCTACGAGCAGTACTTC	CASSPMAGAPYEQYF
TRBV7-9	-	TRBJ1-1	few	TGTGCCAGCAGCCCAGTTGACACTGAAGCTTTCTTT	CASSPVDTEAFF
TRBV14	-	TRBJ2-3	few	TGTGCCAGCAGCCGGCGAGGGGATACGCAGTATTTT	CASSRRGDTQYF
TRBV5-1	TRBD1	TRBJ2-1	few	TGCGCCAGCAGCTTGGCCGGGCAGGGGGACGGGTATGAGCAGTTCTTC	CASSLAGQGDGYEQFF
TRBV25-1	-	TRBJ2-2	few	TGTGCCAGCAGTGAATACCCCCTCCGGACGGTGAACACCGGGGAGCTGTTTTTT	CASSEYPLRTVNTGELFF
TRBV21-1	-	TRBJ1-5	-	TGTGCCAGCAGCAAATCTACAGGGGGCCTTAGCAATCAGCCCCAGCATTTT	CASSKSTGGLSNQPQHF
TRBV4-1	TRBD1	TRBJ2-1	-	TGCGCCAGCAGCCAAGTCGGACAGGGGGCCTACAATGAGCAGTTCTTC	CASSQVGQGAYNEQFF
TRBV5-8	-	TRBJ2-1	-	TGTGCCAGCTATGGACGTTACTCCTACAATGAGCAGTTCTTC	CASYGRYSYNEQFF
TRBV19	-	TRBJ2-7	-	TGTGCCAGTTACCCCCCCCGGTCCGGGGGGCGCCTTAACGAGCAGTACTTC	CASYPPRSGGRLNEQYF
TRBV5-6	-	TRBJ2-3	-	TGTGCCAGCAGCTTGAAACAGGTCGAAGATACGCAGTATTTT	CASSLKQVEDTQYF
TRBV10-2	-	TRBJ1-3	few	TGCGCCAGCAGTGAGCTTCAGGGATTTGGAAACACCATATATTTT	CASSELQGFGNTIYF
TRBV5-8	TRBD2	TRBJ2-7	few	TGTGCCAGCTCTAGCGGGGGGGCCTACGAGCAGTACTTC	CASSSGGAYEQYF